This is a list of T cell receptor beta chains from one sample in a study of blood T cell repertoires in COVID-19. Here immunoSEQ multiplex PCR was the method, and the copy in TCRdb shows in-frame clones only, minus some. Among about 230,000 clones, 70% to 90% were seen once, and the ten largest hold less than 3.5%. Sample: peripheral blood. These receptors came from a man under 40 with COVID-19, enrolled during active disease. CDR3s include the opening cysteine and the closing phenylalanine or tryptophan. The D gene is left open where the match is weak. Only some rows state a clone size, as once, few, many or a class for expanded clones.

V: TRBV5-4
J: TRBJ1-2
D: NA
size: NA
DNA: TGTGCCAGCAGCTTGGAGAGGGGGATCGGCTACACCTTC
CDR3: CASSLERGIGYTF

V: TRBV5-4
J: TRBJ2-3
D: NA
size: NA
DNA: TGTGCCAGCAGCTCTAGCACAGATACGCAGTATTTT
CDR3: CASSSSTDTQYF

V: TRBV28
J: TRBJ1-1
D: NA
size: NA
DNA: TGTGCCAGCAGTTTAGGAGGGCAGATGAACACTGAAGCTTTCTTT
CDR3: CASSLGGQMNTEAFF

V: TRBV5-4
J: TRBJ1-4
D: NA
size: NA
DNA: TGTGCCAGCAGCCCAGAGGGCGCCCCTAATGAAAAACTGTTTTTT
CDR3: CASSPEGAPNEKLFF

V: TRBV4-3
J: TRBJ1-2
D: NA
size: NA
DNA: TGCGCCAGCAGCCAAGATGGCACGAGCGCTCCTGGGTATGGCTACACCTTC
CDR3: CASSQDGTSAPGYGYTF

V: TRBV7-2
J: TRBJ1-5
D: NA
size: NA
DNA: TGTGCCAGCAGCTTCATCGACAGACAGCCCCAGCATTTT
CDR3: CASSFIDRQPQHF

V: TRBV6-1
J: TRBJ1-2
D: NA
size: NA
DNA: TGTGCCAGCAGTGAAGTGTGGGGGCCCACCTCCAACTATGGCTACACCTTC
CDR3: CASSEVWGPTSNYGYTF

V: TRBV4-1
J: TRBJ1-5
D: NA
size: NA
DNA: TGCGCCAGCAGCCAAGGTCCAGGGGTTAGCAATCAGCCCCAGCATTTT
CDR3: CASSQGPGVSNQPQHF

V: TRBV27
J: TRBJ2-1
D: TRBD2
size: NA
DNA: TGTGCCAGCAGTTTACCCCCTAGCGGGAGCCGCTCCTACAATGAGCAGTTCTTC
CDR3: CASSLPPSGSRSYNEQFF

V: TRBV7-6
J: TRBJ2-7
D: TRBD2
size: NA
DNA: TGTGCCAGCAGCCCCGGGACTAGCGGATCCTACGAGCAGTACTTC
CDR3: CASSPGTSGSYEQYF

V: TRBV4-1
J: TRBJ1-4
D: NA
size: NA
DNA: TGCGCCAGCAGCCAAGCCGGGGCAACTAATGAAAAACTGTTTTTT
CDR3: CASSQAGATNEKLFF

V: TRBV20-1
J: TRBJ2-7
D: NA
size: NA
DNA: TGCAGTGCTAGTCGCGCATTTCAGCGGACCTACGAGCAGTACTTC
CDR3: CSASRAFQRTYEQYF

V: TRBV18
J: TRBJ1-2
D: TRBD1
size: NA
DNA: TGTGCCAGCTCACCCGGACAGGGCCTTTACTATGGCTACACCTTC
CDR3: CASSPGQGLYYGYTF

V: TRBV20-1
J: TRBJ2-1
D: TRBD2
size: NA
DNA: TGCAGTGTGGGGCTAGCGGGGGAGCAGTTCTTC
CDR3: CSVGLAGEQFF

V: TRBV7-6
J: TRBJ2-2
D: NA
size: NA
DNA: TGTGCCAGCAGTAGAGGGAACACCGGGGAGCTGTTTTTT
CDR3: CASSRGNTGELFF

V: TRBV27
J: TRBJ1-5
D: TRBD1
size: NA
DNA: TGTGCCAGCACAGGGGGCGGCAATCAGCCCCAGCATTTT
CDR3: CASTGGGNQPQHF

V: TRBV25-1
J: TRBJ2-5
D: TRBD1
size: NA
DNA: TGTGCCAGCAGTCCGGGACAGGGACAAGAGACCCAGTACTTC
CDR3: CASSPGQGQETQYF

V: TRBV7-8
J: TRBJ2-7
D: NA
size: NA
DNA: TGTGCCAGCAGCTTGGGGCGATTCTCCTACGAGCAGTACTTC
CDR3: CASSLGRFSYEQYF

V: TRBV30
J: TRBJ1-3
D: NA
size: NA
DNA: TGTGCCTGGAGCGGTGGACAGAGGGGAAACACCATATATTTT
CDR3: CAWSGGQRGNTIYF

V: TRBV23-1
J: TRBJ2-7
D: TRBD2
size: once
DNA: TGCGCCAGCAGTCATAGGGGGACTAGCCATGGCTACGAGCAGTACTTC
CDR3: CASSHRGTSHGYEQYF

V: TRBV7-3
J: TRBJ2-2
D: NA
size: NA
DNA: TGTGCCAGCAGCTTAACAGGGGCCGGATACACCGGGGAGCTGTTTTTT
CDR3: CASSLTGAGYTGELFF

V: TRBV7-9
J: TRBJ2-2
D: TRBD1
size: few
DNA: TGTGCCAGCAGCTTAGCAGCGACAGGGTCAGGTGTCGCCGGGGAGCTGTTTTTT
CDR3: CASSLAATGSGVAGELFF

V: TRBV4-3
J: TRBJ2-1
D: NA
size: NA
DNA: TGCGCCAGCAGCCAGGATCAGGGAAGCTCCTACAATGAGCAGTTCTTC
CDR3: CASSQDQGSSYNEQFF

V: TRBV7-3
J: TRBJ2-3
D: TRBD2
size: NA
DNA: TGTGCCAGCAGCTTACTGGGTTTGCGGGGGGGCAAAGATACGCAGTATTTT
CDR3: CASSLLGLRGGKDTQYF